The clone carrying this T cell receptor beta chain was observed a handful of times. Its antigen is not known. From the RT-PCR reads, TCRdb called clonotypes with MiXCR, one entry per CDR3 protein. Among more than 550,000 distinct CDR3 sequences listed, roughly 12% were seen once. The data stem from a study of response to subunit inactivated influenza vaccine. Whole-study results and caveats: A suggestion made by the authors is that each seasonal influenza vaccination recruits few new T cells.

These data were also reused for a study on T cells expressing NK-cell markers. That investigation notes: The authors made TCR beta cDNA libraries by 5'RACE template switching. This switching added a universal primer site and UMIs. Sorted CD3+CD56+NKG2C+, CD3+CD56+NKG2C- and CD3+CD56-NKG2C+ T-cell subsets were beta-chain profiled.

The origin of this receptor is a man between 50 and 59 years old who received an inactivated influenza vaccine. The specimen was PBMCs from blood, collected on the day of vaccination.

The CDR3 is CASARLALAKNIQYF. The CDR3 bases are TGTGCCAGCGCAAGACTAGCGCTAGCCAAAAACATTCAGTACTTC. The rearrangement uses TRBV13 and TRBJ2-4; TRBD2 matches 8 bases. CDR1 and CDR2 from the germline V gene are PRHDT and FYEKMQ (reference sequence). The V gene end was trimmed by 8 bases and the J gene end by 0 bases; junction bases not matched to a gene: 6. CDR3 length: 15 amino acids.